This T cell receptor beta chain was identified during a study of T cell changes during pregnancy in multiple sclerosis. The protocol was immunoSEQ multiplex PCR, while the TCRdb copy is restricted to in-frame clones and leaves out a portion. This table has some 77,000 clones, approximately 94% appearing once. Deletions cut 6 bases from V and 2 bases from J, with 13 bases between. Per the germline V gene, CDR1 is KGHSH and CDR2 is LQKENI. This CDR3 has 14 residues. This sequence was found in a female donor in good health, enrolled as a control in a pregnancy study. This specimen consisted of peripheral blood, obtained after pregnancy. The chain employs TRBV18 and TRBJ2-5, with D hard to call. This CDR3 reads CASSLTDNQETQYF. The CDR3 DNA is TGTGCCAGCTCCCTCACAGATAATCAAGAGACCCAGTACTTC. Looking up the rest from reference TRBV18 and TRBJ2-5 gives the full variable domain: NAGVMQNPRHLVRRRGQEARLRCSPMKGHSHVYWYRQLPEEGLKFMVYLQKENIIDESGMPKERFSAEFPKEGPSILRIQQVVRGDSAAYFCASSLTDNQETQYFGPGTRLLVL.